This entry lists 20 T cell receptor beta chains sequenced from one sample in a study of cytomegalovirus exposure and HLA in healthy donors. Primers included in the PCR were 60 Vbeta and 13 Jbeta primers. The table came from immunoSEQ multiplex PCR; TCRdb's copy has only in-frame clones and leaves some out. This sample contains 200,000 to 250,000 clones. What was sequenced was PBMCs. The receptor set was obtained from a woman under 40 in good health and CMV-seropositive.

This rearrangement joins TRBV27 to TRBJ1-5; TRBD1 might be the D (6 bases). Germline loops: CDR1 MNHEY, CDR2 SMNVEV (reference sequence). Trimming shortened V by 5 bases and J by 1 base, and 18 bases separated the two germline ends. The CDR3 sequence is 17 residues long. CDR3 amino acids: CASSPHPGHKSNQPQHF. Written as DNA, the CDR3 is TGTGCCAGCAGTCCCCATCCGGGACACAAAAGCAATCAGCCCCAGCATTTT.

The chain links TRBV7-9 to TRBJ1-1, with a tentative D call TRBD1 (6 bases). The CDR3 runs to 15 residues. Trimming took off 2 bases at V and 3 bases at J, with 13 bases between the two ends. Germline CDR1 is SEHNR and CDR2 is FQNEAQ (reference sequence). CDR3 loop: CASSLLGGLDTEAFF. DNA of the CDR3: TGTGCCAGCAGCTTACTAGGGGGTTTAGACACTGAAGCTTTCTTT.

The J gene is TRBJ1-2, the V gene TRBV6-5, with D possibly TRBD1 on 5 matching bases. Trimming removed 2 bases at V and 4 bases at J, with 14 bases between. CDR3 length: 15 residues. CDR1 is MNHEY, CDR2 SVGAGI, per germline. CDR3: CASSYGGAWSYGYTF. The CDR3 nucleotides are TGTGCCAGCAGTTACGGCGGGGCGTGGAGCTATGGCTACACCTTC.

The rearrangement joins TRBV7-7 to TRBJ2-7; possibly TRBD1 for D (6 bases). This CDR3 spans 14 amino acids. CDR1 is SSHAT, CDR2 FNYEAQ, per germline (reference sequence). The ends were cut back, 1 base at V and 4 bases at J, with 11 bases in the middle. The CDR3: CASSLGGTPYEQYF. For the CDR3, the DNA is TGTGCCAGCAGCTTAGGAGGGACACCTTACGAGCAGTACTTC. Complete variable domain (other parts from reference TRBV7-7 and TRBJ2-7): GAGVSQSPRYKVTKRGQDVTLRCDPISSHATLYWYQQALGQGPEFLTYFNYEAQPDKSGLPSDRFSAERPEGSISTLTIQRTEQRDSAMYRCASSLGGTPYEQYFGPGTRLTVT.

The rearrangement links TRBV6-5 to TRBJ2-1; TRBD1 agrees at 10 bases. Trimming cost V 7 bases and J 2 bases; bases outside gene matches: 5. The CDR3 contains 15 residues. Germline assignment: CDR1 MNHEY and CDR2 SVGAGI. This CDR3 reads CASNRDRGPYNEQFF. CDR3 nucleotide sequence: TGTGCCAGCAATCGAGACAGGGGGCCCTACAATGAGCAGTTCTTC.

The chain employs TRBV7-7 and TRBJ2-2, with 7 bases matching TRBD1. Germline CDR1 reads SSHAT; CDR2 reads FNYEAQ (reference sequence). This CDR3 is 15 amino acids long. After removal of 5 bases from V and 0 bases from J, the junction contained 3 bases not matched to a gene. CDR3 protein: CASSPGTANTGELFF. In DNA form, the CDR3 reads TGTGCCAGCAGCCCCGGGACAGCGAACACCGGGGAGCTGTTTTTT.

The V call is TRBV4-3, the J call TRBJ2-1; 12 nucleotides line up with TRBD2. From germline, CDR1 is LGHNA and CDR2 YSLEER. CDR3 size: 17 residues. The V gene end was trimmed by 4 bases and the J gene end by 7 bases; junction bases not matched to a gene: 11. In DNA form, the CDR3 reads TGCGCCAGCAGCCCTGAGACTAGCGGGAGATCCCCGAATGAGCAGTTCTTC. Protein product: CASSPETSGRSPNEQFF.

The J gene is TRBJ1-3, the V gene TRBV23-1, with D possibly matching TRBD1 (6 bases). TRBV23-1 qualifies as an ORF whose function is uncertain. The CDR3 covers 17 residues. The V end lost 4 bases, the J end lost 1 base, and 17 bases lay between the germline ends. CDR3 protein: CASSRHGQKFSGNTIYF. The CDR3, as DNA: TGCGCCAGCAGTCGGCACGGACAGAAATTTTCTGGAAACACCATATATTTT.

The CDR3 region has the DNA TGCAGCGCCACAGGGGCCACTGAAGCTTTCTTT. Residues: CSATGATEAFF. V is TRBV29-1 and J is TRBJ1-1, with 7 bases identical to TRBD1. V lost 7 bases to trimming and J lost 4 bases; unmatched junction nucleotides: 3. This CDR3 has 11 amino acids. The germline V gene encodes CDR1 SQVTM and CDR2 ANQGSEA. The complete variable domain, with remaining parts taken from reference TRBV29-1 and TRBJ1-1, reads SAVISQKPSRDICQRGTSLTIQCQVDSQVTMMFWYRQQPGQSLTLIATANQGSEATYESGFVIDKFPISRPNLTFSTLTVSNMSPEDSSIYLCSATGATEAFFGQGTRLTVV.

This sequence joins TRBV12-5 and TRBJ1-4, with D possibly TRBD1 on 6 matching bases. Trimming removed 0 bases from V and 6 bases from J, with 11 bases in between. This CDR3 comprises 15 residues. CDR1 and CDR2 from the germline V gene are LGHNT and FRNRAP. The CDR3, as DNA: TGTGCTAGTGGTTTGGTCCGACAGGCCTATGAAAAACTGTTTTTT. As protein: CASGLVRQAYEKLFF.

The V and J genes are TRBV6-5 and TRBJ2-7; possible D gene TRBD1, 5 bases. Germline loops: CDR1 MNHEY, CDR2 SVGAGI. The CDR3 is 14 amino acids. V lost 0 bases and J 2 bases, leaving 8 bases between the germline ends. CDR3 in amino acids: CASSYSQGTYEQYF. In DNA, the CDR3 is TGTGCCAGCAGTTACTCGCAGGGAACCTACGAGCAGTACTTC.

This chain uses TRBV18 with TRBJ2-3, with 9 bases identical to TRBD2. Germline V gene sequence: CDR1 KGHSH, CDR2 LQKENI. Unmatched junction bases numbered 5, after V lost 0 bases and J lost 7 bases. The CDR3 is 15 amino acids. The CDR3 protein is CASSPPSGRRNTQYF. The CDR3 DNA follows: TGTGCCAGCTCACCACCTAGCGGGAGACGCAATACGCAGTATTTT.

The chain uses TRBV29-1 and TRBJ2-1; the match to TRBD2 covers 10 bases. Per the germline V gene, CDR1 is SQVTM and CDR2 is ANQGSEA. The CDR3 has 13 residues. V shed 0 bases, J shed 12 bases, and the junction held 5 bases outside the gene matches. CDR3 sequence reads: CSVEEGLAETQFF. The CDR3 region has the DNA TGCAGCGTTGAAGAAGGACTAGCGGAGACGCAGTTCTTC.

This rearrangement joins TRBV28 to TRBJ1-2, with TRBD1 matching over 8 bases. This CDR3 region has 11 residues. Germline lookup yields CDR1 MDHEN and CDR2 SYDVKM. The ends lost 8 bases at V and 4 bases at J; junction bases unmatched: 0. CDR3 DNA: TGTGCCAGCGGGACAGGCTATGGCTACACCTTC. This gives the protein CASGTGYGYTF.

This sequence joins TRBV9 and TRBJ1-5; possibly TRBD1 for D (5 bases). V lost 4 bases to trimming and J lost 6 bases, with 14 bases between them. CDR3 length equals 14 residues. Looked up from germline, CDR1 is SGDLS and CDR2 is YYNGEE. CDR3 DNA sequence: TGTGCCAGCAGCCCCCTAGGGGCCGGTCAGCCCCAGCATTTT. Its translation is CASSPLGAGQPQHF.

V and J are TRBV7-8 and TRBJ2-7; D is perhaps TRBD1 (5 bases). Trimming took off 2 bases at V and 3 bases at J, with 14 bases between the two ends. The CDR3 runs to 15 residues. The germline V gene has CDR1 SGHVS and CDR2 FQNEAQ. CDR3 bases: TGTGCCAGCAGCTTACCCGTCAGTAGGGGCTACGAGCAGTACTTC. This sequence encodes CASSLPVSRGYEQYF.

The chain combines TRBV5-1 with TRBJ1-5; D may be TRBD1 (5 bases). The CDR3 runs 15 residues. The ends were cut back, 4 bases at V and 4 bases at J, with 15 bases in the middle. Per germline, CDR1 SGHRS and CDR2 YFSETQ. CDR3 coding DNA: TGCGCCAGCAGCCTTGGGCCCCGGACAAATCAGCCCCAGCATTTT. Translated: CASSLGPRTNQPQHF.

The rearrangement joins TRBV10-3 to TRBJ2-7; TRBD1 agrees at 7 bases. Germline values: CDR1 ENHRY, CDR2 SYGVKD. The ends lost 6 bases at V and 1 base at J; junction bases unmatched: 9. CDR3 length: 15 residues. The CDR3 region is CAISEEDRASYEQYF. The CDR3 region has the DNA TGTGCCATCAGCGAAGAAGACAGGGCGTCCTACGAGCAGTACTTC.

The V and J genes are TRBV7-9 and TRBJ1-2; D is uncertain. Germline values: CDR1 SEHNR, CDR2 FQNEAQ (reference sequence). V lost 5 bases and J lost 5, with 6 bases in between. The CDR3 loop spans 11 amino acids. The CDR3 spells CASSRGYGYTF. The CDR3 DNA reads as TGTGCCAGCAGCCGGGGATATGGCTACACCTTC.

The chain uses TRBV2 and TRBJ2-7; D is unclear. The CDR3 is made up of 11 amino acids. Germline V lookup: CDR1 SNHLY, CDR2 FYNNEI. V lost 5 bases and J lost 3, with 5 bases in between. The CDR3 region is CASSSIYEQYF. The CDR3 DNA reads TGTGCCAGCAGTTCCATCTACGAGCAGTACTTC.